The 13 T cell receptor beta chains below all came from one sample that was sequenced in a study of neurological immune-mediated disorders (dated by TCRdb to between 2018 and 2020). The library was prepared using 5' RACE. The sequencer listed for this sample is Illumina HiSeq 2500. The public reads were run again by TCRdb, first through fastp at Q25 and then through MiXCR, and only productive beta chains were kept. CDR3 protein duplicates are merged, each entry listing the most common genes and DNA. Here the sample has 45,000 or so distinct CDR3 sequences; over 9.5% occur a single time. Together, the top ten hold around 1.3% of the sample. Sequencing was performed on PBMCs. The receptors originated from a female donor in good health.

This clonotype was counted ten times or more. The chain uses TRBV7-3 and TRBJ2-3; no reliable D call. The length of the CDR3 is 15 residues. Germline assignment: CDR1 SGHTA and CDR2 FQGTGA. V was pared by 5 bases and J by 1 base, with 13 bases between. CDR3 amino acids: CASSAQSRGTDTQYF. CDR3 DNA: TGTGCCAGCAGCGCACAAAGTCGAGGCACAGATACGCAGTATTTT.

This clonotype was seen ten or more times. The chain has TRBV15 and TRBJ2-5, with 10 bases matching TRBD2. This CDR3 is 16 amino acids long. V was clipped by 4 bases and J by 4 bases; unmatched bases: 9. The germline V gene encodes CDR1 LNHNV and CDR2 YYDKDF (reference sequence). The CDR3 spells CATSNPGLAKIETQYF. DNA of the CDR3: TGTGCCACCAGCAATCCGGGACTAGCGAAGATAGAGACCCAGTACTTC.

There are many counts of this clonotype. This sequence joins TRBV5-8 and TRBJ1-1, with TRBD1 matching 8 bases. From germline, CDR1 is SGHTS and CDR2 YDEGEE. The CDR3 is made up of 13 amino acids. V lost 2 bases and J lost 6; bases outside the gene matches: 3. CDR3 sequence (DNA): TGTGCCAGCAGCTTAGGACAGGGCCCTGAAGCTTTCTTT. As protein: CASSLGQGPEAFF.

For this clonotype: It may be a read error: a sequence one base away is much more abundant. This chain joins TRBV2 and TRBJ2-3, with D unresolved. Germline CDR1 and CDR2: SNHLY and FYNNEI. The CDR3 covers 10 residues. The CDR3 DNA reads as TGTGTCAGCAGTAAAGATACGCAGTATTTT. Its translation: CVSSKDTQYF.

This clonotype has just a few counts. The CDR3 is CASRLGHQPPHEQFF. The CDR3 DNA sequence: TGTGCCAGCAGGCTAGGACACCAGCCCCCCCATGAGCAGTTCTTC. This sequence joins TRBV6-6 and TRBJ2-1; tentative D call: TRBD1 (5 bases). V lost 6 bases, J lost 8 bases, and 20 bases lay in between. There are 15 residues in the CDR3. Germline CDR1 MNHNY, CDR2 SVGAGI (reference sequence).

This clonotype occurred many times. The chain is built from TRBV15 and TRBJ1-2; a weak D match, TRBD1 (5 bases). Trimming removed 0 bases from V and 8 bases from J, with 31 bases in between. CDR1 and CDR2 from the germline V gene are LNHNV and YYDKDF (reference sequence). This CDR3 comprises 20 residues. As DNA, the CDR3 is TGTGCCACCAGCAGAGATCCTAACCGGGGGACTCTCTCCACGCCGGGGGGCTACACCTTC. Its protein product is CATSRDPNRGTLSTPGGYTF.

This clonotype was recorded many times. This sequence joins TRBV12-3 or TRBV12-4 and TRBJ2-7, with 7 nucleotides matching TRBD2. The CDR3 runs 13 residues. V dropped 8 bases and J dropped 6; count of bases not matched to a gene: 10. The CDR3 nucleotides are TGTGCCAGCTCGAGCGGGGCCGCGTCCGAGCAGTACTTC. It is translated as CASSSGAASEQYF.

This clonotype was observed many times. CDR3 DNA sequence: TGTGCCAGCAGTTACTTTCAGGGGGCAGCTAATGAAAAACTGTTTTTT. This codes for CASSYFQGAANEKLFF. This rearrangement joins TRBV12-3 or TRBV12-4 to TRBJ1-4; TRBD1 matches at 8 bases. The V and J ends lost 4 bases and 3 bases, in that order; junction bases with no gene match: 7. The CDR3 has 16 amino acids.

This clonotype has at least ten counts. The J gene is TRBJ2-1, the V gene TRBV10-2; 7 bases map to TRBD2. V dropped 2 bases and J dropped 5; count of bases not matched to a gene: 3. Germline V gene sequence: CDR1 WSHSY, CDR2 SAAADI. The CDR3 is made up of 14 amino acids. This chain's CDR3 is CASSEGRANNEQFF. The DNA for the CDR3 is TGCGCCAGCAGTGAGGGGAGGGCCAACAATGAGCAGTTCTTC.

This clonotype was recorded at least ten times. The chain couples TRBV6-5 to TRBJ2-2; 8 bases fit TRBD2. The germline V gene encodes CDR1 MNHEY and CDR2 SVGAGI. Losses at the gene ends were 3 bases for V and 6 bases for J; bases not matched to a gene: 12. The CDR3 contains 17 residues. The CDR3 region has the DNA TGTGCCAGCAGTTATTTCGCCAGCGGGAGTGAGGCCGGGGAGCTGTTTTTT. Its translation is CASSYFASGSEAGELFF.

As regards this clonotype: This may come from a read error, since a much larger clone is one base off. This sequence joins TRBV15 and TRBJ1-4, with D tentatively TRBD1 (5 bases). Looked up from germline, CDR1 is LNHNV and CDR2 is YYDKDF (reference sequence). V lost 2 bases to trimming and J lost 5 bases, with 15 bases between them. This CDR3 has 16 residues. The CDR3 DNA is TGTGCCACCAGCAGAAAGCAGCCAAGACAGAATGAAAAACTGTTTTTT. As protein: CATSRKQPRQNEKLFF. Combining the CDR3 with reference TRBV15 and TRBJ1-4 gives the whole variable domain DAMVIQNPRYQVTQFGKPVTLSCSQTLNHNVMYWYQQKSSQAPKLLFHYYDKDFNNEADTPDNFQSRRPNTSFCFLDIRSPGLGDTAMYLCATSRKQPRQNEKLFFGSGTQLSVL.

This chain joins TRBV5-1 and TRBJ2-5; D remains unclear. Germline V gene data show CDR1 as SGHRS and CDR2 as YFSETQ. Trimming stripped 1 base from V and 4 bases from J, with 11 bases between. The CDR3 has 14 residues. DNA of the CDR3: TGCGCCAGCAGCTTGAGTTCAGCGTCAGAGACCCAGTACTTC. Amino acid sequence: CASSLSSASETQYF.

In its sample, this clonotype was seen many times. This chain joins TRBV20-1 and TRBJ2-2; TRBD1 might be the D (5 bases). The CDR3 length is 13 residues. The germline gives CDR1 DFQATT, CDR2 SNEGSKA (reference sequence). V lost 3 bases and J 6 bases, leaving 11 bases between the germline ends. CDR3 sequence reads: CSASHQGSGELFF. CDR3 coding DNA: TGCAGTGCTAGTCACCAGGGCTCCGGGGAGCTGTTTTTT.